This T cell receptor (beta chain) was captured by sequencing in a study of T cell repertoires in cytomegalovirus infection. Looking at the study overall: It was the public TCR beta signatures that indicated both CMV infection and matching HLA type.

Overall study findings and caveats: Pooled public TCR beta family frequency picked out CMV carriers with the relevant HLA. CMV-specific TCR beta clonotypes restricted by HLA-C were the ones dominating the ex vivo response.

About this clonotype itself: The antigen remains unidentified.

The CDR3 has 12 residues. Trimming pared 3 bases from V and 7 bases from J, leaving 6 bases between. TCRdb itself ran the reads through MiXCR, one entry per CDR3 protein. The sample lists fewer than 300,000 distinct CDR3 sequences; about 26% were seen once. V and J are TRBV12-3 or TRBV12-4 and TRBJ2-2, with no clear D. Material: PBMCs. This TCR was recovered from a human donor in good health (CMV status not recorded). Some clones in this sample may be carry-over from other donors' samples. DNA of the CDR3: TGTGCCAGCAGTTTGAGGTTCGGGGAGCTGTTTTTT. This translates into CASSLRFGELFF.